These 8 T cell receptor beta chains share one sample of origin, sequenced in a study of OX40 agonist ivuxolimab in advanced cancers. Measured with immunoSEQ multiplex PCR; TCRdb has only the in-frame clones, and not every one. The data contain some 33,000 clones, about four fifths of them seen just once; the ten biggest clones take up about 20%. Specimen: CD4+ or CD8+ T cells sorted from blood, collected in a trial of the OX40 agonist ivuxolimab. The receptors shown here come from an adult with an advanced solid tumor such as melanoma, head and neck, liver or kidney cancer.

CDR3 DNA: TGTGCCAGCACTAGACAGCTGGGATATGGCTACACCTTC. The encoded protein is CASTRQLGYGYTF. The chain joins TRBV7-2 to TRBJ1-2, with D tentatively TRBD1 (5 bases). The CDR3 sequence is 13 residues long. Trimming took off 7 bases at V and 5 bases at J, with 14 bases between the two ends. CDR1 is SGHTA and CDR2 is FQGNSA in the germline V gene.

The chain joins TRBV2 to TRBJ2-3, with D maybe TRBD1 (6 bases). This CDR3 contains 14 residues. V gave up 6 bases and J gave up 9 bases, with 19 bases separating them. Looked up from germline, CDR1 is SNHLY and CDR2 is FYNNEI. CDR3 nucleotide sequence: TGTGCCAGCAGAATAACGACAGGAAAAGGCACGCAGTATTTT. This codes for CASRITTGKGTQYF.

The genes are TRBV9 and TRBJ1-3; TRBD1 is a possible D gene (6 bases). CDR3 length: 17 amino acids. V gave up 0 bases and J gave up 0 bases, with 13 bases separating them. Per germline, CDR1 SGDLS and CDR2 YYNGEE. The CDR3: CASSVGGGLPSGNTIYF. CDR3 DNA: TGTGCCAGCAGCGTAGGGGGGGGCCTTCCCTCTGGAAACACCATATATTTT.

This chain uses TRBV6-5 with TRBJ2-7; D might be TRBD1 (6 bases). The V end lost 6 bases, the J end lost 1 base, and 16 bases lay between the germline ends. Germline V gene data show CDR1 as MNHEY and CDR2 as SVGAGI. There are 15 residues in the CDR3. As DNA, the CDR3 is TGTGCCAGCAGCTTGGAAACAGGGAGATCCTACGAGCAGTACTTC. As protein: CASSLETGRSYEQYF.

The chain joins TRBV6-1 to TRBJ2-2, with D perhaps given as TRBD1 or TRBD2 (5 bases each). Germline loops: CDR1 MNHNS, CDR2 SASEGT. This CDR3 is built from 14 residues. Trimming pared 6 bases from V and 7 bases from J, leaving 15 bases between. The CDR3 sequence: CASSPGAWGGELFF. CDR3 nucleotides: TGTGCCAGCAGCCCCGGGGCGTGGGGCGGGGAGCTGTTTTTT.

This clone is a singleton in its sample. The V gene is TRBV2, the J gene TRBJ1-6; 7 bases fit TRBD1. CDR1 and CDR2 from the germline V gene are SNHLY and FYNNEI. The trim removed 6 bases at V and 0 bases at J, leaving 2 bases unmatched. This CDR3 region has 15 residues. The CDR3 nucleotides read TGTGCCAGCAGGGGACAGAGCTCCTATAATTCACCCCTCCACTTT. Translation: CASRGQSSYNSPLHF.

CDR3 in DNA: TGTGCCAGAAGTACATGGACCCTACAGGGTATTGGAAACACCATATATTTT. It specifies CARSTWTLQGIGNTIYF. This chain uses TRBV5-3 with TRBJ1-3, with D maybe TRBD1 (6 bases). Being an ORF, TRBV5-3 has a function that is uncertain. The CDR3 has 17 amino acids. V was cut by 5 bases and J by 3 bases, with 21 bases left in between.

As regards this clone: Within the sample, other DNA sequences also encode this same CDR3. The genes are TRBV7-7 and TRBJ2-3, with D maybe TRBD2 (5 bases). The V and J ends lost 0 bases and 4 bases respectively, with 5 bases between them. The CDR3 is 13 amino acids. Germline values: CDR1 SSHAT, CDR2 FNYEAQ (reference sequence). CDR3 in DNA: TGTGCCAGCAGCTTAGCGGAGGCAGATACGCAGTATTTT. The encoded protein is CASSLAEADTQYF.